This passage covers 31 T cell receptor beta chains from one sample sequenced in a study of T cell changes during pregnancy in multiple sclerosis. Here immunoSEQ multiplex PCR was the method, and the copy in TCRdb shows in-frame clones only, minus some. The sample consists of more than 95,000 clones, roughly 92% of them appearing once. The starting material was peripheral blood, obtained after pregnancy. The receptors here all came from a female donor with multiple sclerosis, enrolled in a pregnancy study.

V gene TRBV28 combines with J gene TRBJ2-7; 12 positions agree with TRBD2. In germline, CDR1 is MDHEN, CDR2 SYDVKM. After removal of 6 bases from V and 7 bases from J, the junction contained 10 bases not matched to a gene. CDR3 length equals 15 residues. CDR3: CASRDLAGGPGEQYF. The CDR3 bases are TGTGCCAGCAGGGACCTAGCGGGAGGGCCGGGAGAGCAGTACTTC.

The gene calls are TRBV18 and TRBJ1-2, with no clear D. Deletions cut 8 bases from V and 2 bases from J, with 12 bases between. Germline lookup yields CDR1 KGHSH and CDR2 LQKENI. The CDR3 consists of 13 residues. CDR3 in DNA: TGTGCCAGCCGCAATGCAGGAAACTATGGCTACACCTTC. Amino acid sequence: CASRNAGNYGYTF. Full variable domain (missing parts from reference TRBV18 and TRBJ1-2): NAGVMQNPRHLVRRRGQEARLRCSPMKGHSHVYWYRQLPEEGLKFMVYLQKENIIDESGMPKERFSAEFPKEGPSILRIQQVVRGDSAAYFCASRNAGNYGYTFGSGTRLTVV.

This clone was seen a handful of times. The genes are TRBV30 and TRBJ1-1, with 8 bases that match TRBD1. Germline assignment: CDR1 GTSNPN and CDR2 SVGIG (reference sequence). This CDR3 region has 10 residues. V lost 8 bases and J lost 6; bases outside the gene matches: 2. CDR3 sequence reads: CAGTGSEAFF. In DNA form, the CDR3 reads TGTGCCGGGACAGGCTCTGAAGCTTTCTTT.

The V gene is TRBV7-9, the J gene TRBJ1-1, with D unclear. Trimming removed 7 bases at V and 5 bases at J, with 11 bases between. The germline V gene encodes CDR1 SEHNR and CDR2 FQNEAQ (reference sequence). This CDR3 region has 12 residues. In DNA, the CDR3 is TGTGCCAGCACCCCCGACACAACTGAAGCTTTCTTT. This encodes CASTPDTTEAFF.

This sequence joins TRBV21-1 and TRBJ1-4. TRBV21-1 is a known pseudogene. The CDR3 contains 12 residues. The CDR3 spells CASSGEPGRLFF. The CDR3 DNA follows: TGTGCCAGCAGCGGGGAACCGGGAAGACTGTTTTTT.

The chain combines TRBV7-6 with TRBJ2-1; 12 nucleotides align to TRBD2. Germline V gives CDR1 SGHVS, CDR2 FNYEAQ. The V gene end was trimmed by 5 bases and the J gene end by 8 bases; junction bases not matched to a gene: 7. CDR3 length: 15 amino acids. The CDR3 DNA sequence: TGTGCCAGCAGCGCCCTAGCGGGAGGGCCACATGAGCAGTTCTTC. This encodes CASSALAGGPHEQFF. The full variable domain, in which reference TRBV7-6 and TRBJ2-1 provide the parts outside the CDR3, is GAGVSQSPRYKVTKRGQDVALRCDPISGHVSLYWYRQALGQGPEFLTYFNYEAQQDKSGLPNDRFSAERPEGSISTLTIQRTEQRDSAMYRCASSALAGGPHEQFFGPGTRLTVL.

The genes are TRBV2 and TRBJ1-2; 7 nucleotides align to TRBD1. V trimming: 10 bases; J trimming: 4 bases; junction bases outside the gene matches: 12. The CDR3 runs 14 residues. The V gene's germline CDR1 is SNHLY and CDR2 FYNNEI. The CDR3 bases are TGTGCCACGAGTCCGGGACAGATATCCTATGGCTACACCTTC. It is translated as CATSPGQISYGYTF.

The rearrangement uses TRBV6-5 and TRBJ2-1; the match to TRBD1 covers 7 bases. From germline, CDR1 is MNHEY and CDR2 SVGAGI. Unmatched junction bases numbered 3, after V lost 6 bases and J lost 10 bases. CDR3 length equals 11 residues. The CDR3 is CASSLGQEQFF. CDR3 sequence (DNA): TGTGCCAGCAGCCTGGGACAGGAGCAGTTCTTC.

This rearrangement joins TRBV6-1 to TRBJ2-7; 8 bases match TRBD2. CDR3 length: 16 amino acids. Looked up from germline, CDR1 is MNHNS and CDR2 is SASEGT. V dropped 4 bases and J dropped 0; count of bases not matched to a gene: 8. Written as DNA, the CDR3 is TGTGCCAGCAGTGGTGGACGCAGCGGGAGCTCCTACGAGCAGTACTTC. Its translation: CASSGGRSGSSYEQYF.

The chain combines TRBV2 with TRBJ2-1; 13 bases line up with TRBD2. The germline V gene has CDR1 SNHLY and CDR2 FYNNEI. There are 15 residues in the CDR3. V was clipped by 6 bases and J by 6 bases; unmatched bases: 5. CDR3 region: CASSPLAGGSNEQFF. The CDR3 coding sequence is TGTGCCAGCAGCCCACTAGCGGGAGGGTCCAATGAGCAGTTCTTC. Using reference TRBV2 and TRBJ2-1 for the parts outside the CDR3, the full variable domain is EPEVTQTPSHQVTQMGQEVILRCVPISNHLYFYWYRQILGQKVEFLVSFYNNEISEKSEIFDDQFSVERPDGSNFTLKIRSTKLEDSAMYFCASSPLAGGSNEQFFGPGTRLTVL.

This rearrangement joins TRBV18 to TRBJ1-1, with 7 bases lining up with TRBD1. V lost 2 bases to trimming and J lost 7 bases; unmatched junction nucleotides: 4. The CDR3 has 13 amino acids. Germline CDR1 is KGHSH and CDR2 is LQKENI. The CDR3 protein is CASSPGQALEAFF. The CDR3 DNA reads TGTGCCAGCTCACCAGGACAGGCCCTTGAAGCTTTCTTT.

CDR3 sequence: CASREIRGTGNTIYF. CDR3 nucleotides: TGCGCCAGCAGAGAAATAAGGGGAACTGGAAACACCATATATTTT. The chain employs TRBV23-1 and TRBJ1-3, with D possibly TRBD1 on 5 matching bases. TRBV23-1 is an open reading frame whose function is uncertain. Trimming pared 6 bases from V and 2 bases from J, leaving 14 bases between. The CDR3 totals 15 residues.

V and J are TRBV5-1 and TRBJ2-1; TRBD2 matches 13 bases. CDR3 length: 16 amino acids. V shed 5 bases and J 4 bases; nucleotides not matched to a gene: 6. Germline V gives CDR1 SGHRS, CDR2 YFSETQ. This CDR3 reads CASRPGLAGYYNEQFF. DNA for the CDR3: TGCGCCAGCAGACCGGGACTAGCGGGATATTACAATGAGCAGTTCTTC.

This clone is a singleton in its sample. The rearrangement links TRBV4-1 to TRBJ1-4; a possible D gene is TRBD1 (5 bases). This CDR3 comprises 17 residues. Germline loops: CDR1 MGHRA, CDR2 YSYEKL. V lost 1 base and J lost 1, with 13 bases in between. The CDR3 reads CASSQVGRGETNEKLFF. Here the CDR3 DNA reads TGCGCCAGCAGCCAAGTGGGGAGGGGTGAAACTAATGAAAAACTGTTTTTT.

J is TRBJ2-7 and V is TRBV30; 7 bases line up with TRBD1. Trimming cost V 0 bases and J 0 bases; bases outside gene matches: 2. There are 14 residues in the CDR3. From germline, CDR1 is GTSNPN and CDR2 SVGIG (reference sequence). In nucleotides, the CDR3 is TGTGCCTGGAGTGTGGGACAGCCCTCCTACGAGCAGTACTTC. This translates into CAWSVGQPSYEQYF.

The chain carries TRBV30 and TRBJ1-5; 9 nucleotides align to TRBD1. Germline V gene sequence: CDR1 GTSNPN, CDR2 SVGIG (reference sequence). The ends lost 3 bases at V and 9 bases at J; junction bases unmatched: 9. There are 14 residues in the CDR3. The CDR3 nucleotides are TGTGCCTGGAGCGCCGGGACAGGGCGGGCGCCCCAGCATTTT. Protein product: CAWSAGTGRAPQHF.

V gene TRBV10-2 combines with J gene TRBJ2-1, with 7 bases fitting TRBD2. The CDR3 contains 17 residues. Germline V gives CDR1 WSHSY, CDR2 SAAADI. Germline trimming cut 5 bases from V and 7 bases from J; bases unmatched to any gene: 17. The CDR3 sequence is CASSPRRRGEGENEQFF. The CDR3 DNA reads TGCGCCAGCAGTCCCCGCCGCCGGGGGGAGGGAGAAAATGAGCAGTTCTTC.

This chain links TRBV4-3 with TRBJ1-2; D might be TRBD1 (5 bases). Trimming removed 0 bases at V and 5 bases at J, with 10 bases between. The CDR3 is 14 residues long. Germline CDR1 is LGHNA and CDR2 is YSLEER. CDR3 coding DNA: TGCGCCAGCAGCCAAGAGGCCAGGGAATATGGCTACACCTTC. It yields the protein CASSQEAREYGYTF.

This sequence joins TRBV19 and TRBJ1-2; no firm D call. The CDR3 loop spans 12 amino acids. The germline V gene encodes CDR1 LNHDA and CDR2 SQIVND (reference sequence). The V end was cut by 3 bases, the J end by 5 bases, with 7 bases between. CDR3 protein: CASSMSGYGYTF. The CDR3 DNA is TGTGCCAGTAGTATGTCGGGGTATGGCTACACCTTC.

The V and J genes are TRBV15 and TRBJ2-7; 7 bases match TRBD1. Unmatched junction bases numbered 10, after V lost 5 bases and J lost 6 bases. The CDR3 covers 14 residues. CDR1 and CDR2 from the germline V gene are LNHNV and YYDKDF (reference sequence). The CDR3 protein is CATSFGRQGGEQYF. The CDR3 DNA sequence: TGTGCCACCAGCTTCGGGCGACAGGGTGGCGAGCAGTACTTC. Together with reference TRBV15 and TRBJ2-7, the CDR3 gives the full variable domain: DAMVIQNPRYQVTQFGKPVTLSCSQTLNHNVMYWYQQKSSQAPKLLFHYYDKDFNNEADTPDNFQSRRPNTSFCFLDIRSPGLGDTAMYLCATSFGRQGGEQYFGPGTRLTVT.

The gene calls are TRBV5-6 and TRBJ1-2; 7 bases line up with TRBD1. The CDR3 contains 12 residues. The V and J ends lost 2 bases and 6 bases, in that order; junction bases with no gene match: 1. In germline, CDR1 is SGHDT, CDR2 YYEEEE. The CDR3 is CASSLGTDGYTF. CDR3 in DNA: TGTGCCAGCAGCTTAGGGACAGATGGCTACACCTTC. Supplemented by reference TRBV5-6 and TRBJ1-2, the full variable domain reads DAGVTQSPTHLIKTRGQQVTLRCSPKSGHDTVSWYQQALGQGPQFIFQYYEEEERQRGNFPDRFSGHQFPNYSSELNVNALLLGDSALYLCASSLGTDGYTFGSGTRLTVV.

The rearrangement joins TRBV11-2 to TRBJ1-1, with D tentatively TRBD1 (6 bases). This CDR3 comprises 12 residues. The ends were cut back, 8 bases at V and 5 bases at J, with 12 bases in the middle. Germline values: CDR1 SGHAT, CDR2 FQNNGV. The CDR3 DNA reads as TGTGCCAGCCGGGGGGCCGGGACTGAAGCTTTCTTT. Protein sequence: CASRGAGTEAFF.

This chain connects TRBV27 to TRBJ1-2; unclear D gene. V lost 2 bases and J lost 2, with 12 bases in between. The CDR3 has 15 residues. The germline gives CDR1 MNHEY, CDR2 SMNVEV (reference sequence). The CDR3 is CASSLGGNPNYGYTF. Written as DNA, the CDR3 is TGTGCCAGCAGTTTAGGCGGGAATCCCAACTATGGCTACACCTTC.

The chain has TRBV18 and TRBJ2-7, with TRBD2 matching over 7 bases. CDR1 and CDR2 from the germline V gene are KGHSH and LQKENI. V was clipped by 2 bases and J by 6 bases; unmatched bases: 1. This CDR3 has 12 amino acids. The CDR3 region is CASSPAGVEQYF. In DNA form, the CDR3 reads TGTGCCAGCTCACCAGCGGGGGTCGAGCAGTACTTC.

The chain joins TRBV30 to TRBJ2-4; a weak D match, TRBD2 (6 bases). Trimming shortened V by 3 bases and J by 3 bases, and 9 bases separated the two germline ends. This CDR3 comprises 13 residues. Looked up from germline, CDR1 is GTSNPN and CDR2 is SVGIG (reference sequence). The CDR3 DNA follows: TGTGCCTGGAGCGCGGGGTACAAAAACATTCAGTACTTC. It encodes CAWSAGYKNIQYF.

The V call is TRBV5-8, the J call TRBJ2-6; TRBD1 matches at 8 bases. This CDR3 spans 16 amino acids. J was trimmed by 4 bases and V by 9 bases; bases with no gene match: 12. Germline V gene sequence: CDR1 SGHTS, CDR2 YDEGEE. CDR3 in amino acids: CATRTGKVLGANVLTF. DNA for the CDR3: TGTGCCACCCGGACAGGGAAGGTTCTGGGGGCCAACGTCCTGACTTTC.

This chain joins TRBV27 and TRBJ2-7; D is unclear. The V gene lost 5 bases and the J gene lost 2 bases, with 10 bases spanning the gap. CDR1 MNHEY and CDR2 SMNVEV come from the germline V gene (reference sequence). CDR3 length: 13 residues. Here the CDR3 DNA reads TGTGCCAGCAGTCCGGGTACGGCCTACGAGCAGTACTTC. This codes for CASSPGTAYEQYF.

The V call is TRBV15, the J call TRBJ2-3; no firm D call. The CDR3 extends over 13 amino acids. CDR1 and CDR2 from the germline V gene are LNHNV and YYDKDF (reference sequence). Trimming left V 5 bases short and J 4 bases short, with 10 bases between. This CDR3 is CATSFQPADTQYF. DNA of the CDR3: TGTGCCACCAGCTTCCAACCGGCAGATACGCAGTATTTT.

The CDR3, as DNA: TGTGCCAGCAGCCAAGAAGTGGCAGTGGCGACGGGCACTGAAGCTTTCTTT. Protein sequence: CASSQEVAVATGTEAFF. The chain employs TRBV14 and TRBJ1-1; D gene unclear. The CDR3 sequence is 17 residues long. The germline V gene has CDR1 SGHDN and CDR2 FVKESK. V lost 0 bases and J 4 bases, leaving 18 bases between the germline ends.

This rearrangement joins TRBV4-1 to TRBJ2-2; no clear D gene. V lost 4 bases to trimming and J lost 7 bases, with 7 bases between them. Germline CDR1 MGHRA, CDR2 YSYEKL. This CDR3 contains 12 residues. The CDR3 DNA reads as TGCGCCAGCAGCCCTCAGGTCGGGGAGCTGTTTTTT. Amino acid sequence: CASSPQVGELFF.

CDR3 amino acids: CASRTGVNQPQHF. The CDR3 coding sequence is TGTGCCAGCAGAACAGGGGTCAATCAGCCCCAGCATTTT. This rearrangement joins TRBV2 to TRBJ1-5; 7 bases line up with TRBD1. V lost 6 bases and J lost 3; bases outside the gene matches: 2. The CDR3 consists of 13 residues. Germline V gene lookup returns CDR1 SNHLY and CDR2 FYNNEI.